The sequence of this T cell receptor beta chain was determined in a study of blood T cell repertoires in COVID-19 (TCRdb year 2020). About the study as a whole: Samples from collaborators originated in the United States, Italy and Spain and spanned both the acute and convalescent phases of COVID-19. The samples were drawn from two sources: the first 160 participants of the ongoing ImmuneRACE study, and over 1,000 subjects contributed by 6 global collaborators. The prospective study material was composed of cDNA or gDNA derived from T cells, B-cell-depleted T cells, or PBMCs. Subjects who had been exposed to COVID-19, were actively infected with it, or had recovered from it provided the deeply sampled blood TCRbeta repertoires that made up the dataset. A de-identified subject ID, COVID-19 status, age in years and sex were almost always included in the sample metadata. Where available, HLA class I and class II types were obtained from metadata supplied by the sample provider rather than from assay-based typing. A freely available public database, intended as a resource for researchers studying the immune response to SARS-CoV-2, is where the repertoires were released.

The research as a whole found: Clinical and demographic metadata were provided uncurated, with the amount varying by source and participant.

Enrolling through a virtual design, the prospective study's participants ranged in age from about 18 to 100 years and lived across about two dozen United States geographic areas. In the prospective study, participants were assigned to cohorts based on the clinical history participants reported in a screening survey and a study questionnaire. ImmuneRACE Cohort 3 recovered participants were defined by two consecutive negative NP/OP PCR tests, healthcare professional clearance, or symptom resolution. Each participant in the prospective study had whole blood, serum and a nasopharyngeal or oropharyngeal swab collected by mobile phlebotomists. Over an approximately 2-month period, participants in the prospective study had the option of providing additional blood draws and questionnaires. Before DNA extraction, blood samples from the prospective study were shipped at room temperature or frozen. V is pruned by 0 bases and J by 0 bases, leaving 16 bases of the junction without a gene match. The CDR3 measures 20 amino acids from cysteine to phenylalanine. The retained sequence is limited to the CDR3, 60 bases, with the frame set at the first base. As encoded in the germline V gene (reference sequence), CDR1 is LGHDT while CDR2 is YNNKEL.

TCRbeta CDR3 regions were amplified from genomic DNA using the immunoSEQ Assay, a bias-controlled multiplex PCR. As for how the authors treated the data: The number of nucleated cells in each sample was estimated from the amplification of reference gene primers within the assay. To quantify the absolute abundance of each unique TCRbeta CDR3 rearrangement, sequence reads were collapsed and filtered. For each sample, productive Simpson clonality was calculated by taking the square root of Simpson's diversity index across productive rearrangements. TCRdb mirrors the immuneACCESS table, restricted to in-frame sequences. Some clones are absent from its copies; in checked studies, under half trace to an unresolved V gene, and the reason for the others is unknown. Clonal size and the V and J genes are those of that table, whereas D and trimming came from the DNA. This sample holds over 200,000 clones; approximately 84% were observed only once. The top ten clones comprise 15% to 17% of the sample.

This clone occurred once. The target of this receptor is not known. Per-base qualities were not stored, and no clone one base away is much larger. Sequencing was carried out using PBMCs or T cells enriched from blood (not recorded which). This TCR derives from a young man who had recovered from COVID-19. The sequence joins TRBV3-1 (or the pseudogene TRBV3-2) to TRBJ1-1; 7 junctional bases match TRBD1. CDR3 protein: CASSQDHPGGFKDMNTEAFF. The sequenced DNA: TGTGCCAGCAGCCAAGACCACCCAGGGGGTTTCAAGGACATGAACACTGAAGCTTTCTTT.